This is a list of T cell receptor beta chains from one sample in a study of early T cells in non-severe SARS-CoV-2 infection. TCRdb re-derived calls from the 5' RACE reads in MiXCR, one entry per CDR3 protein. The data hold about 110,000 distinct CDR3 sequences, with 8.5% to 14% observed a single time. The sample comprised whole blood. These receptors were taken from an adult who was a healthcare worker with PCR-confirmed SARS-CoV-2 infection or an uninfected control (not recorded which). Each CDR3 is given with its conserved first and last residue. D genes are given only for firm matches. Only some rows state a clone size, as once, few, many or a class for expanded clones.

d_call,j_call,clone_size,v_call,cdr3_aa,cdr3_nt
.,TRBJ1-1,.,TRBV10-3,CAISESGFLAAGNTEAFF,TGTGCCATCAGTGAGTCGGGTTTTCTGGCAGCAGGGAACACTGAAGCTTTCTTT
.,TRBJ2-7,.,TRBV21-1,CASSNIRFWSYEQYF,TGTGCCAGCAGCAATATCCGTTTTTGGTCCTACGAGCAGTACTTC
TRBD1,TRBJ1-5,few,TRBV18,CASSPTGESQPQHF,TGTGCCAGCTCACCGACAGGGGAGAGTCAGCCCCAGCATTTT
TRBD1,TRBJ1-4,few,TRBV12-3/TRBV12-4,CANSLGTGGRKLFF,TGTGCCAACAGTCTCGGGACAGGGGGTCGAAAACTGTTTTTT
.,TRBJ2-3,many,TRBV28,CASSYPTQIAKQYF,TGTGCCAGCAGTTACCCTACACAGATCGCAAAGCAGTATTTT
.,TRBJ1-3,many,TRBV5-6,CASSLGPGRDGATIYF,TGTGCCAGCAGCTTGGGGCCGGGACGGGATGGAGCCACCATATATTTT
.,TRBJ2-3,few,TRBV20-1,CSARDTAKTDTQYF,TGCAGTGCTAGAGATACAGCTAAGACAGATACGCAGTATTTT
.,TRBJ2-3,few,TRBV6-1,CASSVLTSHTRTDTQYF,TGTGCCAGCAGTGTTTTGACTAGTCACACTCGCACAGATACGCAGTATTTT
TRBD2,TRBJ2-3,many,TRBV12-3/TRBV12-4,CASRRREEGSDTQYF,TGTGCCAGCCGTAGGCGGGAGGAAGGTTCAGATACGCAGTATTTT
.,TRBJ2-2,few,TRBV12-3/TRBV12-4,CASRLGRNTGELFF,TGTGCCAGCAGACTCGGGAGGAACACCGGGGAGCTGTTTTTT
TRBD1,TRBJ2-3,few,TRBV29-1,CSVEDLTGTGDTQYF,TGCAGCGTTGAAGATCTGACAGGGACGGGAGATACGCAGTATTTT
TRBD1,TRBJ1-6,many,TRBV12-3/TRBV12-4,CASSLTIRGSSPLHF,TGTGCCAGCAGTTTAACCATCAGGGGGAGTTCACCCCTCCACTTT
TRBD2,TRBJ2-3,.,TRBV3-1,CASSQEWTPERDSFATQYF,TGTGCCAGCAGCCAAGAATGGACCCCAGAGCGGGATTCCTTCGCTACGCAGTATTTT
.,TRBJ2-7,.,TRBV28,CASSFGDEYYEQYF,TGTGCCAGCAGTTTTGGGGACGAGTACTACGAGCAGTACTTC
.,TRBJ2-1,few,TRBV25-1,CASMNYDSSNEQFF,TGTGCCAGCATGAACTACGACAGCAGCAATGAGCAGTTCTTC
TRBD1,TRBJ1-1,many,TRBV6-5,CASSAGTGLANTEAFF,TGTGCCAGCAGCGCCGGGACAGGGTTGGCGAACACTGAAGCTTTCTTT
.,TRBJ2-2,.,TRBV20-1,CSARSAGRNTGELFF,TGCAGTGCTAGAAGCGCAGGCCGGAACACCGGGGAGCTGTTTTTT
.,TRBJ2-7,many,TRBV20-1,CSASYRVEYF,TGCAGTGCTTCTTACAGGGTGGAGTACTTC
.,TRBJ2-5,many,TRBV28,CASSREVRHQYF,TGTGCCAGCAGTCGTGAAGTCCGGCACCAGTACTTC
.,TRBJ2-7,many,TRBV2,CASSDSGGRYEQYF,TGTGCCAGCAGTGACTCCGGTGGTCGCTACGAGCAGTACTTC
.,TRBJ2-2,many,TRBV6-6,CASSFLLQHTGELFF,TGTGCCAGCAGTTTCCTCCTTCAGCACACCGGGGAGCTGTTTTTT
.,TRBJ1-5,many,TRBV24-1,CATSDSTGGNQPQHF,TGTGCCACCAGTGACTCTACAGGAGGGAATCAGCCCCAGCATTTT
TRBD1,TRBJ2-1,.,TRBV5-1,CASSSDGQARYGQFF,TGCGCCAGCAGCTCGGACGGACAGGCCCGTTATGGGCAGTTCTTC
.,TRBJ2-7,.,TRBV10-1,CASSESFATGTYEQYF,TGCGCCAGCAGTGAGTCGTTCGCGACGGGTACCTACGAGCAGTACTTC
TRBD2,TRBJ2-7,many,TRBV7-9,CASSLLAGKWLYF,TGTGCCAGCAGCTTGCTAGCGGGAAAGTGGTTGTACTTC
.,TRBJ2-3,many,TRBV4-1,CASSQEKTDLTDTQYF,TGCGCCAGCAGCCAAGAGAAGACAGACCTCACAGATACGCAGTATTTT
TRBD2,TRBJ2-7,few,TRBV20-1,CSATTSGYEQYF,TGCAGTGCTACGACTAGCGGCTACGAGCAGTACTTC
.,TRBJ1-4,.,TRBV10-3,CAISERGGGEKLFF,TGTGCCATCAGTGAAAGGGGCGGGGGTGAAAAACTGTTTTTT
.,TRBJ1-2,.,TRBV28,CASSLLRTNYGYTF,TGTGCCAGCAGTTTACTGAGAACTAACTATGGCTACACCTTC
.,TRBJ2-2,few,TRBV7-9,CASSYTQTSNTGELFF,TGTGCCAGCAGCTATACCCAGACAAGCAACACCGGGGAGCTGTTTTTT
.,TRBJ2-2,many,TRBV28,CGIRSAGELFF,TGTGGAATAAGGTCCGCCGGGGAGCTGTTTTTT
.,TRBJ2-7,few,TRBV10-3,CAISGNYRDSYEQYF,TGTGCCATCAGTGGGAATTACAGAGACTCCTACGAGCAGTACTTC
TRBD2,TRBJ2-7,many,TRBV14,CASSQRPSGYEQYF,TGTGCCAGCAGCCAAAGGCCTAGCGGTTACGAGCAGTACTTC
.,TRBJ2-2,few,TRBV7-2,CASSLRSVANTGELFF,TGTGCCAGCAGCTTAAGAAGCGTAGCGAACACCGGGGAGCTGTTTTTT
.,TRBJ1-4,few,TRBV11-2,CASSLGGGRNEKLFF,TGTGCCAGCAGCTTAGGCGGAGGACGGAATGAAAAACTGTTTTTT
.,TRBJ2-7,many,TRBV6-1,CASTPPRLGIYEQYF,TGTGCCAGCACCCCGCCTCGACTAGGGATCTACGAGCAGTACTTC
.,TRBJ2-3,.,TRBV7-2,CASSWTPSTDTQYF,TGTGCCAGCAGTTGGACACCTAGCACAGATACGCAGTATTTT